The 28 T cell receptor beta chains below all came from one sample that was sequenced in a study of blood T cell repertoires in COVID-19. Profiling relied on immunoSEQ multiplex PCR, and the TCRdb table lists in-frame clones only, not all of them. The repertoire holds under 50,000 clones, approximately 88% seen once, with about 4.4% in the top ten. The sample taken for sequencing was peripheral blood. The receptors originated from a man aged 45-65 years with active COVID-19.

A word on this clone: Other nucleotide sequences from this sample produce the same CDR3. This chain uses TRBV7-2 with TRBJ2-2; D gene ambiguous. Per the germline V gene, CDR1 is SGHTA and CDR2 is FQGNSA. V lost 1 base and J 1 base, leaving 7 bases between the germline ends. This CDR3 region has 15 residues. For the CDR3, the DNA is TGTGCCAGCAGCTTAGTTTCAGGGAACACCGGGGAGCTGTTTTTT. Translation: CASSLVSGNTGELFF.

This clone has just a few counts. The J gene is TRBJ1-1, the V gene TRBV9; no reliable D call. The CDR3 has 14 residues. Germline V gene lookup returns CDR1 SGDLS and CDR2 YYNGEE. With 5 bases removed from V and 4 bases from J, the gap between germline ends came to 15 bases. The CDR3 region has the DNA TGTGCCAGCAGTCATACCGGGTTCGGCACTGAAGCTTTCTTT. Translated, it gives CASSHTGFGTEAFF.

This clone was seen once. The chain carries TRBV3-1 (or the pseudogene TRBV3-2) and TRBJ2-4; the match to TRBD2 covers 11 bases. Per the germline V gene, CDR1 is LGHDT and CDR2 is YNNKEL (reference sequence). This CDR3 contains 17 residues. The J segment lost 3 bases and the V segment lost 4 bases, leaving 8 bases of the junction unmatched. The CDR3 DNA follows: TGTGCCAGCAGCCGGACCCTAGCGGGGGGTGGCAAAAACATTCAGTACTTC. Amino acids: CASSRTLAGGGKNIQYF.

CDR3 sequence: CATSKSGTDNSPLHF. CDR3 nucleotide sequence: TGTGCCACCAGCAAGTCCGGGACAGATAATTCACCCCTCCACTTT. The chain recombines TRBV15 with TRBJ1-6; TRBD1 aligns across 7 bases. The CDR3 contains 15 residues. V was clipped by 4 bases and J by 5 bases; unmatched bases: 5. Germline CDR1 LNHNV, CDR2 YYDKDF (reference sequence).

The CDR3 nucleotides read TGTGCCAGCAGTGTCCAGGGCAAAGCTTTCTTT. This sequence encodes CASSVQGKAFF. The V call is TRBV5-6, the J call TRBJ1-1, with D perhaps TRBD1 (5 bases). The V and J ends lost 5 bases and 9 bases respectively, with 11 bases between them. CDR1 and CDR2 (germline): SGHDT, YYEEEE. CDR3 length: 11 amino acids.

The V and J genes are TRBV7-2 and TRBJ1-2; a weak D match, TRBD1 (6 bases). The CDR3 extends over 13 amino acids. Deletions cut 1 base from V and 6 bases from J, with 9 bases between. Germline CDR1 and CDR2: SGHTA and FQGNSA. The chain's CDR3 is CASSLGAGDGYTF. CDR3 nucleotides: TGTGCCAGCAGCTTAGGAGCAGGGGATGGCTACACCTTC. Full variable domain (missing parts from reference TRBV7-2 and TRBJ1-2): GAGVSQSPSNKVTEKGKDVELRCDPISGHTALYWYRQSLGQGLEFLIYFQGNSAPDKSGLPSDRFSAERTGGSVSTLTIQRTQQEDSAVYLCASSLGAGDGYTFGSGTRLTVV.

This clone was seen a few times. This rearrangement joins TRBV19 to TRBJ1-6; the D gene is possibly TRBD1 (5 bases). CDR1 is LNHDA, CDR2 SQIVND, per germline (reference sequence). The ends were cut back, 6 bases at V and 7 bases at J, with 10 bases in the middle. The CDR3 runs to 13 residues. The CDR3 sequence is CASRDSLNSPLHF. Written as DNA, the CDR3 is TGTGCCAGTAGAGACAGTTTGAATTCACCCCTCCACTTT. The entire variable domain, with the rest obtained from reference TRBV19 and TRBJ1-6, is as follows: DGGITQSPKYLFRKEGQNVTLSCEQNLNHDAMYWYRQDPGQGLRLIYYSQIVNDFQKGDIAEGYSVSREKKESFPLTVTSAQKNPTAFYLCASRDSLNSPLHFGNGTRLTVT.

The chain has TRBV6-6 and TRBJ1-2, with 9 bases fitting TRBD1. This CDR3 contains 16 residues. Germline CDR1 and CDR2: MNHNY and SVGAGI (reference sequence). Trimming took 5 bases from V and 0 from J; bases not matched to a gene: 7. The CDR3 DNA is TGTGCCAGCAGTAAGACAGGGGGAAAAGCTAACTATGGCTACACCTTC. This gives the protein CASSKTGGKANYGYTF.

The chain is built from TRBV7-2 and TRBJ1-3; D may be TRBD1 (5 bases). The CDR3 has 17 residues. Trimming stripped 5 bases from V and 0 bases from J, with 17 bases between. The germline V gene has CDR1 SGHTA and CDR2 FQGNSA. The CDR3 spells CASSRLGVGGSGNTIYF. CDR3 bases: TGTGCCAGCAGCCGGTTGGGGGTGGGAGGCTCTGGAAACACCATATATTTT.

The V call is TRBV10-2, the J call TRBJ2-2, with no clear D. The germline gives CDR1 WSHSY, CDR2 SAAADI. The CDR3 loop spans 13 amino acids. V gave up 3 bases and J gave up 4 bases, with 6 bases separating them. The CDR3 here is CASSEAPTGELFF. CDR3 nucleotides: TGCGCCAGCAGTGAAGCTCCCACCGGGGAGCTGTTTTTT.

The chain has TRBV27 and TRBJ1-2; D perhaps matches TRBD1 (5 bases). Trimming removed 5 bases at V and 1 base at J, with 14 bases between. Per germline, CDR1 MNHEY and CDR2 SMNVEV (reference sequence). The CDR3 has 15 residues. The CDR3 protein is CASSIRQIINYGYTF. DNA of the CDR3: TGTGCCAGCAGTATCAGACAGATTATTAACTATGGCTACACCTTC.

The chain carries TRBV11-2 and TRBJ2-7; a weak D match, TRBD1 (6 bases). Deletions cut 5 bases from V and 1 base from J, with 12 bases between. The CDR3 covers 14 residues. Germline V gene data show CDR1 as SGHAT and CDR2 as FQNNGV. The CDR3 here is CASSLKDRSYEQYF. The CDR3 DNA sequence: TGTGCCAGCAGCCTAAAGGACAGATCCTACGAGCAGTACTTC.

This chain joins TRBV12-3 or TRBV12-4 and TRBJ1-2; tentatively, D is TRBD1 (6 bases). CDR3 length equals 13 residues. Deletions cut 6 bases from V and 4 bases from J, with 12 bases between. Here the CDR3 reads CASSPGHGYGYTF. In DNA, the CDR3 is TGTGCCAGCAGCCCGGGACACGGCTATGGCTACACCTTC.

The chain links TRBV15 to TRBJ2-2; possibly TRBD1 for D (6 bases). The CDR3 is made up of 15 amino acids. Germline V gene lookup returns CDR1 LNHNV and CDR2 YYDKDF (reference sequence). Trimming removed 6 bases from V and 5 bases from J, with 16 bases in between. The CDR3 nucleotides are TGTGCCACCAGGGAGTCAAGGGGGATGACCGGGGAGCTGTTTTTT. Amino acid sequence: CATRESRGMTGELFF.

J is TRBJ2-5 and V is TRBV4-3; 8 bases are shared with TRBD2. CDR1 is LGHNA and CDR2 is YSLEER in the germline V gene. This CDR3 comprises 14 residues. V lost 0 bases and J lost 9; bases outside the gene matches: 6. DNA of the CDR3: TGCGCCAGCAGCCAAGACGGCCTAGCGGGCCCCCAGTACTTC. This sequence encodes CASSQDGLAGPQYF.

V gene TRBV7-2 combines with J gene TRBJ2-6; perhaps TRBD2 as D (5 bases). Germline values: CDR1 SGHTA, CDR2 FQGNSA. This CDR3 contains 18 residues. V was shortened by 2 bases and J by 0 bases, with 14 bases between the two germline ends. CDR3 loop: CASSLLSGYSSGANVLTF. The CDR3 DNA follows: TGTGCCAGCAGCTTATTAAGCGGTTATAGCTCTGGGGCCAACGTCCTGACTTTC.

This sequence joins TRBV5-4 and TRBJ2-2; D is unresolved. The CDR3 has 14 residues. Germline CDR1 SGHNT, CDR2 YYREEE (reference sequence). Trimming took off 0 bases at V and 2 bases at J, with 5 bases between the two ends. CDR3 sequence: CASSLDPNTGELFF. The CDR3 coding sequence is TGTGCCAGCAGCTTGGATCCAAACACCGGGGAGCTGTTTTTT.

This rearrangement joins TRBV14 to TRBJ2-5, with 15 positions matching TRBD2. Trimming at V came to 0 bases and at J to 5 bases, leaving 13 bases not matched to a gene. There are 20 residues in the CDR3. Germline loops: CDR1 SGHDN, CDR2 FVKESK. This CDR3 reads CASSQDRRWTSGGAEETQYF. In DNA form, the CDR3 reads TGTGCCAGCAGCCAAGATCGGAGATGGACTAGCGGGGGGGCCGAGGAGACCCAGTACTTC. The whole variable domain, remainder taken from reference TRBV14 and TRBJ2-5, is EAGVTQFPSHSVIEKGQTVTLRCDPISGHDNLYWYRRVMGKEIKFLLHFVKESKQDESGMPNNRFLAERTGGTYSTLKVQPAELEDSGVYFCASSQDRRWTSGGAEETQYFGPGTRLLVL.

The chain employs TRBV5-1 and TRBJ1-4; 8 nucleotides agree with TRBD1. Germline V CDR1 and CDR2: SGHRS, YFSETQ. After removal of 4 bases from V and 6 bases from J, the junction contained 11 bases not matched to a gene. The CDR3 is 16 amino acids. The CDR3 DNA is TGCGCCAGCAGCCCCGCTCCAGGGGGCAATGATGAAAAACTGTTTTTT. This sequence encodes CASSPAPGGNDEKLFF.

The CDR3 sequence: CASSFRGGGDQPQHF. The CDR3 nucleotides read TGTGCCAGCAGTTTCCGCGGGGGCGGGGATCAGCCCCAGCATTTT. V gene TRBV27 combines with J gene TRBJ1-5, with D possibly TRBD1 on 6 matching bases. CDR3 length equals 15 residues. Trimming stripped 3 bases from V and 5 bases from J, with 14 bases between. Germline CDR1 and CDR2: MNHEY and SMNVEV (reference sequence).

This clone occurred once. This chain connects TRBV3-1 (or the pseudogene TRBV3-2) to TRBJ1-5; D perhaps matches TRBD1 (5 bases). Germline CDR1 is LGHDT and CDR2 is YNNKEL (reference sequence). This CDR3 is 13 amino acids long. V gave up 3 bases and J gave up 8 bases, with 11 bases separating them. CDR3: CASSQGRFEPQHF. The CDR3 DNA sequence: TGTGCCAGCAGCCAGGGGCGGTTCGAGCCCCAGCATTTT.

For the CDR3, the DNA is TGTGCCAGCAGGTCGACCGGACTAGTGGCTGAGCAGTTCTTC. Translating gives CASRSTGLVAEQFF. This chain uses TRBV6-5 with TRBJ2-1, with 7 nucleotides matching TRBD2. The CDR3 length is 14 residues. The germline V gene has CDR1 MNHEY and CDR2 SVGAGI. V dropped 6 bases and J dropped 9; count of bases not matched to a gene: 11.

V is TRBV3-1 (or the pseudogene TRBV3-2) and J is TRBJ2-1; 7 bases fit TRBD2. V shed 3 bases and J 4 bases; nucleotides not matched to a gene: 6. This CDR3 contains 15 residues. Germline values: CDR1 LGHDT, CDR2 YNNKEL (reference sequence). CDR3 in DNA: TGTGCCAGCAGCCACGAGCGGGGCCGTTACAATGAGCAGTTCTTC. This codes for CASSHERGRYNEQFF.

The CDR3 sequence: CASVTSNKGEPQHF. CDR3 in DNA: TGTGCCAGCGTGACCTCCAATAAGGGAGAGCCCCAGCATTTT. V is TRBV21-1 and J is TRBJ1-5. TRBV21-1 is described as a pseudogene. The CDR3 loop spans 14 amino acids.

This clone was observed a handful of times. The chain uses TRBV4-1 and TRBJ1-5; 8 nucleotides match TRBD1. Germline V CDR1 and CDR2: MGHRA, YSYEKL. The CDR3 has 17 residues. Unmatched junction bases numbered 7, after V lost 0 bases and J lost 3 bases. The CDR3 is CASSQEPGQGVNQPQHF. DNA of the CDR3: TGCGCCAGCAGCCAAGAACCCGGACAGGGAGTCAATCAGCCCCAGCATTTT.

The V call is TRBV19, the J call TRBJ1-5; no definite D call. This CDR3 region has 12 residues. Trimming removed 7 bases at V and 4 bases at J, with 8 bases between. Germline loops: CDR1 LNHDA, CDR2 SQIVND (reference sequence). CDR3 bases: TGTGCCAGTACAACAAATAATCAGCCCCAGCATTTT. Its translation: CASTTNNQPQHF.

The V gene is TRBV29-1, the J gene TRBJ2-2; D might be TRBD1 (6 bases). CDR1 and CDR2 (germline): SQVTM, ANQGSEA. This CDR3 is built from 13 residues. CDR3 DNA: TGCACGATATTTCCAGGGGTGGGCGGGGAGCTGTTTTTT. As protein: CTIFPGVGGELFF.

This chain connects TRBV29-1 to TRBJ2-1, with 8 bases fitting TRBD2. The germline CDR1 and CDR2 sequences are SQVTM and ANQGSEA. J was trimmed by 10 bases and V by 3 bases; bases with no gene match: 23. CDR3 length equals 18 residues. CDR3 DNA sequence: TGCAGCGTTGACTCTAGAGACCTTTACCGGGGGGGCCTTGAGGAGCAGTTCTTC. Its translation: CSVDSRDLYRGGLEEQFF.